This T cell receptor beta chain was sequenced in a study of blood T cell repertoires in COVID-19. Study background: Samples of COVID-19 (acute and convalescent) were obtained from the United States, Italy and Spain.

The CDR3 runs 15 residues. CDR1 is MNHNY, CDR2 SVGAGI, per germline (reference sequence). V shed 6 bases, J shed 0 bases, and the junction held 5 bases outside the gene matches. Libraries were prepared by immunoSEQ multiplex PCR; TCRdb keeps only in-frame clonotypes and omits some of them. The data contain roughly 250,000 clones, around 86% of them seen just once; the ten biggest clones take up over 10%. Sequenced: peripheral blood. This receptor was taken from a woman aged 55-69 years with active or convalescent COVID-19. This chain uses TRBV6-6 with TRBJ1-3; TRBD1 agrees at 7 bases. Here the CDR3 DNA reads TGTGCCAGCAGCGATGACAGGGCCTCTGGAAACACCATATATTTT. Its translation: CASSDDRASGNTIYF.